The present T cell receptor (beta chain) was sequenced within a study of shared clonotypes between healthy human individuals (dated by TCRdb to 2020 to 2022). Study-level background: Two women and three men aged 18 to 49 years were included in the cohort. For each donor, CD4 naive and CD4 memory were each run on three plates, CD8 naive on two plates, and CD8 memory on one plate. Blood TCR repertoires of about five healthy adults were deeply sequenced to estimate repertoire size and the extent of clonotype sharing between individuals. To increase sequencing depth and limit assay-specific biases, TCR repertoire library preparation and sequencing were carried out by different laboratories using diverse techniques. Per donor, leukapheresis produced somewhere between about 0.85 and 8.9 billion PBMCs.

As regards this clone: This receptor's antigen is unknown. Base qualities are not at hand, and no much larger clone is one base apart.

Donors were healthy HIV-negative adults with no recently reported acute infections or vaccinations. Every donor was a Caucasian adult residing in Nashville, Tennessee, USA. CD4+ T cells were enriched through magnetic negative selection, after which naive cells were positively selected on CD45RA and the remaining negative fraction served as the memory subset. Blood was obtained by leukapheresis, after which PBMCs were separated by Ficoll-Histopaque density gradient centrifugation and cryopreserved in liquid nitrogen vapor phase. Analytical flow cytometry was used to check the purity and quantity of every magnetically sorted T cell population. Genomic DNA was isolated from each sorted fraction and quantified by UV absorbance on a Nanodrop 2000c. General study outcomes and caveats: Sharing across several donors was observed for approximately 4.6% of naive CD4, 3% to 3.5% of naive CD8, 2.3% of memory CD4, and around 0.4% of memory CD8 clonotypes. Only blood was sampled, and tissue TCR repertoires likely differ from those in blood. Because the study included only a small number of donors, the genetic and exposure-history diversity represented was limited. Based on pairwise subsampling, the degree of clonotype sharing among donors was expected to be affected by sequencing depth. Even with the large sequencing depth, rarefaction of the sorted-subset datasets indicated that sequencing was incomplete. Compared with non-shared clonotypes, clonotypes shared by all four sorted-subset donors had higher generation probabilities. Larger estimated clonotype richness was generally found for naive subsets than for memory subsets.

Including the terminal cysteine and phenylalanine, the CDR3 comprises 14 residues. Here the CDR3 DNA is all that survives: 42 bases in frame from base 1. CDR1 LGHNA and CDR2 YNFKEQ were looked up in the germline V gene. V drops 3 bases and J drops 1 base, leaving 8 bases in between. Using the deep immunoSEQ assay, TCR CDR3 regions were amplified from genomic DNA by multiplex PCR. For each cell subset, the extracted genomic DNA was distributed evenly across all wells of several immunoSEQ 96-well plates, and each plate served as one replicate. Each replicate PCR for sorted subsets received around 0.2 ug genomic DNA, equal to around 32,000 T cell genomes. Purified libraries were measured with a Qubit 3.0 fluorometer, size-checked on a Bioanalyzer 2100, and measured again with the KAPA Library Quantification kit. Each immunoSEQ 96-well plate was sequenced on its own single-read 150-cycle Illumina NextSeq 550 flow cell. Per the authors' processing: The immunoSEQ output contained only junctional sequences without quality scores, so filtering could not match that applied to full-length reads. Sequences were annotated with PyIR, a Python wrapper for IgBLAST v1.9, using IMGT germline references to assign V/J genes and CDR3. Reads with weak V/J assignments (E-value above 1e-6), missing CDR3, stop codons, out-of-frame junctions, or ambiguous translated residues were removed. V3J clonotypes were defined by identical inferred V gene, J gene, and CDR3 amino acid sequence. Percentage overlap between repertoires was calculated by dividing the number of shared unique clonotypes by the size of the smaller repertoire. Three approaches were used to assess repertoire richness: RTK rarefaction, the Chao1 estimator, and Recon v2.1 estimates of unobserved clonotypes. Generation probabilities were computed with OLGA for all TCRbeta clonotypes obtained by the gDNA method from several donors. TCRdb re-hosts the immuneACCESS table, in-frame sequences only. Its copies lack some clones; in the studies checked, an unresolved V gene accounts for under half of them, and the cause for the rest is not known. V and J calls and clone size are given by that table; D and trimming were obtained from the DNA. The table for this sample lists 2 million to 2.5 million clones; around 95% of them were counted only once. The ten largest clonotypes hold over 0.1% of the sample.

Here the chain combines TRBV4-2 and TRBJ2-3, with the D call tentatively TRBD1 or TRBD2, each fitting 5 bases. This receptor was obtained from a man aged 18 to 30 in good health. The sample comprised naive CD4+ T cells sorted from blood. The intended sense of this specimen's cell subset or site label: CD45RA+ positively selected. The CDR3 amino acid sequence is: CASSQGDGTDTQYF. At the DNA level, the sequence is TGTGCCAGCAGCCAGGGGGACGGCACAGATACGCAGTATTTT.